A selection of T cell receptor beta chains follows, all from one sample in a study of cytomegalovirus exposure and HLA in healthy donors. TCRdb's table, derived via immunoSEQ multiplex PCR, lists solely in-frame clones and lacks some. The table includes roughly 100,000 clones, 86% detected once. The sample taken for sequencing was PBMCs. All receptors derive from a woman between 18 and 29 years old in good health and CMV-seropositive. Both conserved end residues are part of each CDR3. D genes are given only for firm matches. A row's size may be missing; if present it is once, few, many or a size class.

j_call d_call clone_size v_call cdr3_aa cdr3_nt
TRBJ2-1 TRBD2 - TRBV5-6 CASSLAGLAGGDEQFF TGTGCCAGCAGCTTGGCCGGGCTAGCGGGAGGTGATGAGCAGTTCTTC
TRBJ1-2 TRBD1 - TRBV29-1 CSGGQGYGYTF TGCAGCGGGGGACAGGGATATGGCTACACCTTC
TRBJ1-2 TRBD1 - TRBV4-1 CASSQQPRQGAYGYTF TGCGCCAGCAGCCAACAGCCCCGTCAGGGGGCGTACGGCTACACCTTC
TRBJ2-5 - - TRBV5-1 CASSSDGTPIETQYF TGCGCCAGCAGCTCCGACGGGACACCAATCGAGACCCAGTACTTC
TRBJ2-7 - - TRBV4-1 CASSRLGEQYF TGCGCCAGCAGCCGACTAGGGGAGCAGTACTTC
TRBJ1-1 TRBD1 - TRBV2 CASSETRGHTEAFF TGTGCCAGCAGTGAAACCAGGGGGCACACTGAAGCTTTCTTT
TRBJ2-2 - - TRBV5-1 CASSGYTGWTGELFF TGCGCCAGCAGCGGGTACACGGGATGGACCGGGGAGCTGTTTTTT
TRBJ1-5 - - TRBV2 CASSELSQPQHF TGTGCCAGCAGTGAACTTTCTCAGCCCCAGCATTTT
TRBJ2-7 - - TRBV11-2 CASSSTYEQYF TGTGCCAGCAGCTCAACCTACGAGCAGTACTTC
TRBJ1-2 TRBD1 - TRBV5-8 CASSHITGDYGYTF TGTGCCAGCAGCCACATTACAGGGGACTATGGCTACACCTTC
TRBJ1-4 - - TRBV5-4 CASSLVSGTGNEKLFF TGTGCCAGCAGCTTGGTTTCGGGAACCGGAAATGAAAAACTGTTTTTT
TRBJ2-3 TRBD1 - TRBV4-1 CASSQDTLRQTGASTDTQYF TGCGCCAGCAGCCAAGACACCCTCCGCCAGACAGGGGCGAGCACAGATACGCAGTATTTT
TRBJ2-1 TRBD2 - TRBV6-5 CASSLAGSYNEQFF TGTGCCAGCAGCTTAGCGGGTTCCTACAATGAGCAGTTCTTC
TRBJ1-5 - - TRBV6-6 CASSYARGRGNQPQHF TGTGCCAGCAGTTACGCGCGGGGGCGCGGCAATCAGCCCCAGCATTTT
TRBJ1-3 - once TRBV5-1 CASSLAQDANTIYF TGCGCCAGCAGCTTGGCACAGGACGCGAACACCATATATTTT
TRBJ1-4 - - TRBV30 CAWSGTVHEEKLFF TGTGCCTGGAGTGGTACGGTGCATGAGGAAAAACTGTTTTTT
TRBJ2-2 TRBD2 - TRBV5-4 CASSAGTSGTNTGELFF TGTGCCAGCAGCGCGGGGACTAGCGGGACGAACACCGGGGAGCTGTTTTTT
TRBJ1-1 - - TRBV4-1 CASSHGTGVTEAFF TGCGCCAGCAGCCATGGTACAGGAGTAACTGAAGCTTTCTTT
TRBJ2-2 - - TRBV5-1 CASSPPGGYSGTGELFF TGCGCCAGCAGCCCTCCGGGGGGCTATTCGGGCACCGGGGAGCTGTTTTTT
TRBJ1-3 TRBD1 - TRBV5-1 CASSLAGGTGNTIYF TGCGCCAGCAGCTTGGCAGGGGGAACCGGAAACACCATATATTTT
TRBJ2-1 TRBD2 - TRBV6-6 CASSPSGGAYNEQFF TGTGCCAGCAGTCCGAGCGGGGGGGCTTACAATGAGCAGTTCTTC
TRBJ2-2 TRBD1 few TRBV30 CASPGDRVYTGELFF TGTGCCTCCCCAGGGGACAGGGTATACACCGGGGAGCTGTTTTTT